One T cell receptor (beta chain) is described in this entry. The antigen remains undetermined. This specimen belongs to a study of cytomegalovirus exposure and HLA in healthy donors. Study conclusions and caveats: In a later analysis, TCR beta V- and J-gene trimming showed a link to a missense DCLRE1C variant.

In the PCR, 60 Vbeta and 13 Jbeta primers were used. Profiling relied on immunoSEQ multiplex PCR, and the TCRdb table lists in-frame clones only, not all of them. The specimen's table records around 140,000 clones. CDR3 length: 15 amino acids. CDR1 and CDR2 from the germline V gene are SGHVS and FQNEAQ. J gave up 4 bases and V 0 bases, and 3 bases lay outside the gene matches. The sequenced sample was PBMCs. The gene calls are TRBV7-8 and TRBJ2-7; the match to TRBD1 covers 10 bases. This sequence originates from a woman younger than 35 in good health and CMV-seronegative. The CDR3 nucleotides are TGTGCCAGCAGCTTAGCGGACAGGGGGGTATACGAGCAGTACGTC. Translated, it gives CASSLADRGVYEQYV.